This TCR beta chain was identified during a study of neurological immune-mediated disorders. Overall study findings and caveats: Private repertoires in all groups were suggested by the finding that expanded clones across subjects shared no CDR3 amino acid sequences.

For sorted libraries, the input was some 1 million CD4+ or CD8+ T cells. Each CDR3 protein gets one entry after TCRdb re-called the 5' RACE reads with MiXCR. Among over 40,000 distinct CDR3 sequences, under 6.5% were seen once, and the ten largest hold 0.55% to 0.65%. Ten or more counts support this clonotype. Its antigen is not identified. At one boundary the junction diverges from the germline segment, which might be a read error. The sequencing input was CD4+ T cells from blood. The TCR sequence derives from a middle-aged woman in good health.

The CDR3 DNA reads TGCAGTGCAAGAGGGGATGGAATGGCAACTAATGAAAAACTGTTTTTT. Translation gives CSARGDGMATNEKLFF. The rearrangement uses TRBV20-1 and TRBJ1-4, with TRBD1 as a possible D gene (5 bases). This CDR3 comprises 16 residues. In germline, CDR1 is DFQATT, CDR2 SNEGSKA (reference sequence).